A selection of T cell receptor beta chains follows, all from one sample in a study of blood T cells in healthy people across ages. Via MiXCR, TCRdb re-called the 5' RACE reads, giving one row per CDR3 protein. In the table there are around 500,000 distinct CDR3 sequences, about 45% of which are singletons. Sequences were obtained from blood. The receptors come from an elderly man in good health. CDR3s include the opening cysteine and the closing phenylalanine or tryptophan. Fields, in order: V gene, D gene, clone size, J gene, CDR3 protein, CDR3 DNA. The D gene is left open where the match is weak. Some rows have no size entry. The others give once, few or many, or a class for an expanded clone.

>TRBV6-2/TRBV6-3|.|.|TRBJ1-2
CASSYQTYGYTF
TGTGCCAGCAGTTACCAAACCTATGGCTACACCTTC
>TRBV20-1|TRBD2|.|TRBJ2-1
CRASGRAAEQFF
TGCAGGGCAAGCGGGAGGGCCGCTGAGCAGTTCTTC
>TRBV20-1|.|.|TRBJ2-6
CSSQGSGANVLTF
TGCAGTTCTCAGGGTTCAGGGGCCAACGTCCTGACTTTC
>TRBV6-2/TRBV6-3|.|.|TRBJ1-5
CASRDGGDNQPQHF
TGTGCCAGCAGGGACGGGGGTGACAATCAGCCCCAGCATTTT
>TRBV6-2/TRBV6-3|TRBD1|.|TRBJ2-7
CASNQGTASHEQYF
TGTGCCAGCAACCAAGGGACAGCCTCCCACGAGCAGTACTTC
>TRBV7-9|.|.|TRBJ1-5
CASQGDNQPQHF
TGTGCCAGCCAAGGAGACAATCAGCCCCAGCATTTT
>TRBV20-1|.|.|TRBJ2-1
CSASKGVGYNGQFF
TGCAGTGCTAGCAAGGGGGTCGGGTACAATGGGCAGTTCTTC
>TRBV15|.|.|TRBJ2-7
CATSRDWGQLKSSYEQYF
TGTGCCACCAGCAGAGATTGGGGGCAGCTGAAGAGCTCCTACGAGCAGTACTTC
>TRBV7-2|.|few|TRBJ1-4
CASRFSGSTNEKLFF
TGTGCCAGCAGATTTAGTGGGTCAACTAATGAAAAACTGTTTTTT
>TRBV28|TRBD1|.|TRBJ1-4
CASSSTGGEGEKLFF
TGTGCCAGCAGCTCTACAGGGGGCGAGGGTGAAAAACTGTTTTTT
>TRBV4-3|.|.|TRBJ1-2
CASSHENGPNYGYTF
TGCGCCAGCAGCCACGAAAATGGACCTAACTATGGCTACACCTTC
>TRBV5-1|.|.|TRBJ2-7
CASSLASLYEQYF
TGCGCCAGCAGCTTGGCGTCCCTTTACGAGCAGTACTTC
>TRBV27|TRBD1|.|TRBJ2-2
CASSSSPRQGLAGELFF
TGTGCCAGCAGTTCCTCGCCCCGACAGGGGTTGGCCGGGGAGCTGTTTTTT
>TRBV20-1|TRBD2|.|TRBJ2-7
CSAHRPFSGLAGMQSYNEQYF
TGCAGTGCCCACCGACCGTTTTCCGGACTAGCGGGAATGCAGTCCTACAATGAGCAGTACTTC
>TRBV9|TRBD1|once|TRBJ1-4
CASSVGQGASEKLFF
TGTGCCAGCAGCGTAGGACAGGGGGCGTCTGAAAAACTGTTTTTT
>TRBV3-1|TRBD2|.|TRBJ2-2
CASSRWTSGNTGELFF
TGTGCCAGCAGCCGGTGGACTAGCGGGAACACCGGGGAGCTGTTTTTT
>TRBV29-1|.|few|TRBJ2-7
CSATEGGSEQYF
TGCAGCGCTACGGAGGGGGGGAGCGAGCAGTACTTC
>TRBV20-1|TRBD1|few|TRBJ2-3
CSARRHAGQGAGDTQYF
TGCAGTGCTAGACGCCACGCCGGGCAGGGGGCGGGAGATACGCAGTATTTT
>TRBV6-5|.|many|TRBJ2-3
CASRRGDTQYF
TGTGCCAGCAGAAGGGGAGATACGCAGTATTTT
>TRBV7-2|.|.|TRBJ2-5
CASSRDPHSQTQYF
TGTGCCAGCAGCCGGGACCCCCATTCTCAGACCCAGTACTTC
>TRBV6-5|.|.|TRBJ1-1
CASSYRLDTEAFF
TGTGCCAGCAGTTACAGGTTGGACACTGAAGCTTTCTTT
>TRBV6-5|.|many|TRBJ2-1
CASSYSYGRDYNEQFF
TGTGCCAGCAGTTACTCGTACGGTAGGGACTACAATGAGCAGTTCTTC
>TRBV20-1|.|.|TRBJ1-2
CSARDPLRSRGDGYTF
TGCAGTGCTAGAGACCCCCTCCGAAGCAGGGGTGACGGCTACACCTTC
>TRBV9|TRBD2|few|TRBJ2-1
CASSARLAEGANEQFF
TGTGCCAGCAGCGCCCGACTAGCGGAGGGGGCGAATGAGCAGTTCTTC
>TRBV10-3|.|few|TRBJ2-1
CAIRTGGPSQNEQFF
TGTGCCATCAGGACCGGGGGGCCCTCACAGAATGAGCAGTTCTTC
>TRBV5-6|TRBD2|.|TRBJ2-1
CASSQGLAGRSSYNEQFF
TGTGCCAGCAGCCAGGGACTAGCGGGCCGAAGCTCCTACAATGAGCAGTTCTTC
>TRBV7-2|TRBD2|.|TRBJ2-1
CASSLVASGRESSYNEQFF
TGTGCCAGCAGCTTAGTTGCTAGCGGGAGGGAAAGCTCCTACAATGAGCAGTTCTTC
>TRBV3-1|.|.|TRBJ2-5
CASSQALALFPPNEQYF
TGTGCCAGCAGCCAGGCCCTAGCCCTATTTCCCCCCAATGAGCAGTACTTC
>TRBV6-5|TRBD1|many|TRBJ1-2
CASGKNRGEGYTF
TGTGCCAGCGGGAAGAACAGGGGGGAAGGCTACACCTTC
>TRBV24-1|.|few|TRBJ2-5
CATREGTRETQYF
TGTGCCACCAGAGAAGGGACCCGAGAGACCCAGTACTTC
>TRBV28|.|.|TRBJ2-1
CASSFPVGVAAYNEQFF
TGTGCCAGCAGTTTCCCGGTGGGAGTAGCGGCATACAATGAGCAGTTCTTC
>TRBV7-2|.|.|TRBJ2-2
CASSPHGVDTGELFF
TGTGCCAGCAGCCCTCATGGGGTCGACACCGGGGAGCTGTTTTTT
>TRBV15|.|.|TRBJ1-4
CATSRERGTNEKLFF
TGTGCCACCAGCAGAGAGAGGGGAACTAATGAAAAACTGTTTTTT
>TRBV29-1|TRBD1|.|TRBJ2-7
CSVVGARTGYYEQYF
TGCAGCGTTGTGGGGGCGAGGACAGGGTACTACGAGCAGTACTTC
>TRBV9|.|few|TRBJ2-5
CASSVEVSWETQYF
TGTGCCAGCAGCGTAGAAGTGAGTTGGGAGACCCAGTACTTC
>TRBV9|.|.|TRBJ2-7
CASSQDQGKHSYEQYF
TGTGCCAGCAGCCAAGATCAGGGAAAACATTCCTACGAGCAGTACTTC
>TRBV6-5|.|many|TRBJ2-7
CASGGPRSSYEQYF
TGTGCCAGCGGGGGTCCTCGAAGCTCCTACGAGCAGTACTTC
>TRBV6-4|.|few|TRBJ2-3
CASSGMTDTQYF
TGTGCCAGCAGTGGTATGACAGATACGCAGTATTTT
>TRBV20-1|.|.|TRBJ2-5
CSARGPGTQYF
TGCAGTGCTAGAGGACCAGGGACCCAGTACTTC
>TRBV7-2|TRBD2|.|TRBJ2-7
CASRFLAGTYEQYF
TGTGCCAGCAGATTTCTAGCGGGCACCTACGAGCAGTACTTC
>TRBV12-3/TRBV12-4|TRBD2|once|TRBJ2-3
CASSPSSGGKTDTQYF
TGTGCCAGCAGCCCATCAAGCGGGGGGAAAACAGATACGCAGTATTTT
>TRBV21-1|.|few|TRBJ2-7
CASSIVPWTSGSYEQYF
TGTGCCAGCAGCATAGTACCCTGGACTAGCGGCTCCTACGAGCAGTACTTC
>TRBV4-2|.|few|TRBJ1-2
CASSQVGQYGYTF
TGTGCCAGCAGCCAAGTAGGACAGTATGGCTACACCTTC
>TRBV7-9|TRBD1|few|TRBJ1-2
CASSRGTGGNQGYGYTF
TGTGCCAGCAGTCGCGGGACAGGGGGCAATCAAGGTTATGGCTACACCTTC
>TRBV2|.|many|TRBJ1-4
CASSGLGGTNEKLFF
TGTGCCAGCAGCGGCCTGGGGGGCACTAATGAAAAACTGTTTTTT
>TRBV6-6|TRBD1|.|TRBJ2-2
CASSYQLGTGNTGELFF
TGTGCCAGCAGTTACCAACTCGGGACAGGGAACACCGGGGAGCTGTTTTTT
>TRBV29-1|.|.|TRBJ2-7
CSVKIAVGDYEQYF
TGCAGCGTAAAAATCGCAGTCGGGGACTACGAGCAGTACTTC
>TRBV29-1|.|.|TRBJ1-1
CSVRSASTEAFF
TGCAGCGTTAGGAGTGCGAGCACTGAAGCTTTCTTT
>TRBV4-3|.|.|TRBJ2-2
CASSLFRTENTGELFF
TGCGCCAGCAGCTTATTTAGGACAGAGAACACCGGGGAGCTGTTTTTT
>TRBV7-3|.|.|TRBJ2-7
CASSLRLTSSSYEQYF
TGTGCCAGCAGCTTAAGACTGACCTCCAGCTCCTACGAGCAGTACTTC
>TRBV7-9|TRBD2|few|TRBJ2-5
CASSGLGKTQYF
TGTGCCAGCAGCGGACTAGGGAAGACCCAGTACTTC
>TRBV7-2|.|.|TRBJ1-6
CASSLDFNQALHF
TGTGCCAGCAGCTTAGATTTCAATCAGGCCCTCCACTTT
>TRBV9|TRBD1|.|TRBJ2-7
CASSESGTGVEQYF
TGTGCCAGCAGCGAATCCGGGACAGGGGTCGAGCAGTACTTC